Following are 31 T cell receptor beta chains from one sample sequenced in a study of shared clonotypes between healthy human individuals. The assay was immunoSEQ multiplex PCR, and TCRdb's table has in-frame clones only and misses some. The sample holds over a million clones, roughly 80% seen once. Sample: memory CD4+ T cells sorted from blood. Specified subset: CD45RA-negative fraction. The receptors come from a man between 18 and 29 years old in good health.

Remarks on this clone: The same CDR3 arises from other DNA sequences in this sample as well. J is TRBJ2-5 and V is TRBV5-1, with D uncertain. Germline V gene lookup returns CDR1 SGHRS and CDR2 YFSETQ. The CDR3 covers 13 residues. V dropped 4 bases and J dropped 3 bases, with 10 bases sitting between them. The CDR3 protein is CASSLRTEETQYF. CDR3 coding DNA: TGCGCCAGCAGCCTCAGGACGGAAGAGACCCAGTACTTC.

In this sample, this clone turned up a few times. The gene calls are TRBV29-1 and TRBJ2-5; tentative D call: TRBD1 (6 bases). V was clipped by 3 bases and J by 4 bases, with 12 bases between them. Germline V gives CDR1 SQVTM, CDR2 ANQGSEA. The CDR3 is 13 amino acids. The CDR3 sequence is CSVDQGSGETQYF. Here the CDR3 DNA reads TGCAGCGTTGATCAGGGGTCTGGAGAGACCCAGTACTTC. The full variable domain, completed using reference TRBV29-1 and TRBJ2-5, is SAVISQKPSRDICQRGTSLTIQCQVDSQVTMMFWYRQQPGQSLTLIATANQGSEATYESGFVIDKFPISRPNLTFSTLTVSNMSPEDSSIYLCSVDQGSGETQYFGPGTRLLVL.

This clone was found once. The J gene is TRBJ2-2, the V gene TRBV19, with D possibly being TRBD2 (5 bases). Germline CDR1 and CDR2: LNHDA and SQIVND (reference sequence). CDR3 length: 13 residues. V lost 8 bases and J 2 bases, leaving 9 bases between the germline ends. CDR3: CASRTYNTGELFF. Here the CDR3 DNA reads TGTGCCAGTCGGACTTACAACACCGGGGAGCTGTTTTTT.

This clone has a count of ten or more. The rearrangement links TRBV28 to TRBJ1-3; D gene ambiguous. The CDR3 loop spans 17 amino acids. V was trimmed by 2 bases and J by 0 bases, leaving 14 bases between them. Germline V CDR1 and CDR2: MDHEN, SYDVKM. CDR3 DNA sequence: TGTGCCAGCAGTTTACCCGGCGGCGATTACTCTGGAAACACCATATATTTT. It is translated as CASSLPGGDYSGNTIYF.

The gene calls are TRBV18 and TRBJ2-7; 9 bases line up with TRBD2. The CDR3 covers 15 residues. J lost 2 bases, V lost 3 bases, and 5 bases had no gene match. Germline V lookup: CDR1 KGHSH, CDR2 LQKENI. The CDR3 bases are TGTGCCAGCTCACCCTTGACTAGCGGAACCTACGAGCAGTACTTC. Translation gives CASSPLTSGTYEQYF. Full variable domain (outside the CDR3, taken from reference TRBV18 and TRBJ2-7): NAGVMQNPRHLVRRRGQEARLRCSPMKGHSHVYWYRQLPEEGLKFMVYLQKENIIDESGMPKERFSAEFPKEGPSILRIQQVVRGDSAAYFCASSPLTSGTYEQYFGPGTRLTVT.

The rearrangement joins TRBV5-1 to TRBJ2-1; D is ambiguous. The V gene lost 4 bases and the J gene lost 5 bases, with 10 bases spanning the gap. CDR1 and CDR2 (germline): SGHRS, YFSETQ. This CDR3 contains 13 residues. The CDR3, as DNA: TGCGCCAGCAGCCCGCCTAGAGACAATGAGCAGTTCTTC. This gives the protein CASSPPRDNEQFF.

J is TRBJ2-7 and V is TRBV28, with TRBD2 as a possible D gene (5 bases). The CDR3 sequence is 13 residues long. V lost 3 bases, J lost 3 bases, and 9 bases lay in between. Germline V gene lookup returns CDR1 MDHEN and CDR2 SYDVKM. The CDR3 DNA sequence: TGTGCCAGCAGTTTTGAAGGGAGCTACGAGCAGTACTTC. Translating gives CASSFEGSYEQYF. Combining the CDR3 with reference TRBV28 and TRBJ2-7 gives the whole variable domain DVKVTQSSRYLVKRTGEKVFLECVQDMDHENMFWYRQDPGLGLRLIYFSYDVKMKEKGDIPEGYSVSREKKERFSLILESASTNQTSMYLCASSFEGSYEQYFGPGTRLTVT.

The table lists this clone with a count of one. V and J are TRBV27 and TRBJ1-3; D gene unclear. The germline V and J ends were trimmed by 5 bases and 2 bases, with 13 bases remaining between them. The CDR3 totals 15 residues. Per the germline V gene, CDR1 is MNHEY and CDR2 is SMNVEV (reference sequence). CDR3 residues: CASSTSGFTGNTIYF. As DNA, the CDR3 is TGTGCCAGCAGTACTAGTGGGTTTACTGGAAACACCATATATTTT.

Remarks on this clone: Its ends do not fully match the called genes, so a read error is possible. The rearrangement joins TRBV6-7 to TRBJ1-2; D is ambiguous. TRBV6-7 is given ORF status, its function remaining uncertain. The CDR3 has 11 amino acids. CDR3 nucleotides: TGCGAGGGCGGCTTAGACTATGGCTACACCTTC. Translated: CEGGLDYGYTF.

This clone appeared once. The genes are TRBV18 and TRBJ2-5; 10 bases are a match to TRBD1. Germline V lookup: CDR1 KGHSH, CDR2 LQKENI. The CDR3 extends over 15 amino acids. The V gene end was trimmed by 6 bases and the J gene end by 0 bases; junction bases not matched to a gene: 4. The CDR3 coding sequence is TGTGCCAGCTCTTCCGGACAGGGGGACCAAGAGACCCAGTACTTC. Its translation is CASSSGQGDQETQYF.

This clone was observed a handful of times. In DNA, the CDR3 is TGTGCCAGCAGTACGGTGGGGGGTGGCAATCAGCCCCAGCATTTT. This codes for CASSTVGGGNQPQHF. The chain employs TRBV6-1 and TRBJ1-5; a weak D match, TRBD1 (5 bases). V was cut by 5 bases and J by 2 bases, with 13 bases left in between. The CDR3 is made up of 15 amino acids. Germline assignment: CDR1 MNHNS and CDR2 SASEGT.

This clone was counted once. The chain has TRBV6-1 and TRBJ2-7; D remains ambiguous. The CDR3 is 14 amino acids. V was pared by 2 bases and J by 0 bases, with 8 bases between. CDR1 is MNHNS and CDR2 is SASEGT in the germline V gene. The CDR3 is CASSEQVFSYEQYF. The CDR3 DNA sequence: TGTGCCAGCAGTGAACAGGTATTCTCCTACGAGCAGTACTTC.

The table lists this clone with many counts. The gene calls are TRBV30 and TRBJ1-6; D is perhaps TRBD1 (6 bases). Germline assignment: CDR1 GTSNPN and CDR2 SVGIG (reference sequence). Trimming took 0 bases from V and 6 from J, leaving 9 bases between them. The CDR3 loop spans 14 amino acids. CDR3 in amino acids: CAWSVFRGNSPLHF. In DNA form, the CDR3 reads TGTGCCTGGAGTGTTTTCAGGGGTAATTCACCCCTCCACTTT.

This chain connects TRBV7-2 to TRBJ2-1; D is perhaps TRBD1 or TRBD2 (5 bases each). The length of the CDR3 is 13 residues. Trimming left V 0 bases short and J 13 bases short, with 13 bases between. The germline CDR1 and CDR2 sequences are SGHTA and FQGNSA. This CDR3 is CASSLAGTPKQFF. The CDR3 bases are TGTGCCAGCAGCTTAGCCGGGACCCCAAAACAGTTCTTC.

This clone occurred once. The V call is TRBV19, the J call TRBJ1-5; D is undetermined. V dropped 5 bases and J dropped 5 bases, with 10 bases sitting between them. The CDR3 covers 13 residues. Germline-derived CDR1 and CDR2 are LNHDA and SQIVND (reference sequence). This chain's CDR3 is CASSRNRDQPQHF. Here the CDR3 DNA reads TGTGCCAGTAGTCGCAACAGAGATCAGCCCCAGCATTTT.

The CDR3 region is CASSYSMAGGFGGYTF. DNA of the CDR3: TGTGCCAGCAGTTACTCAATGGCAGGGGGCTTCGGTGGCTACACCTTC. The chain is built from TRBV6-6 and TRBJ1-2; 8 bases are a match to TRBD1. This CDR3 region has 16 residues. CDR1 and CDR2 (germline): MNHNY, SVGAGI (reference sequence). V lost 0 bases and J lost 7; bases outside the gene matches: 10.

Remarks on this clone: This CDR3 is also generated by other DNA sequences in the sample. The gene calls are TRBV2 and TRBJ2-7; 10 bases line up with TRBD1. V shed 6 bases, J shed 4 bases, and the junction held 6 bases outside the gene matches. This CDR3 has 14 amino acids. CDR1 and CDR2 from the germline V gene are SNHLY and FYNNEI. The CDR3 DNA reads as TGTGCCAGCAGCCGGGACAGGGGCTTGTACGAGCAGTACTTC. Translating gives CASSRDRGLYEQYF. The full variable domain, in which reference TRBV2 and TRBJ2-7 provide the parts outside the CDR3, is EPEVTQTPSHQVTQMGQEVILRCVPISNHLYFYWYRQILGQKVEFLVSFYNNEISEKSEIFDDQFSVERPDGSNFTLKIRSTKLEDSAMYFCASSRDRGLYEQYFGPGTRLTVT.

The chain recombines TRBV6-1 with TRBJ1-5; D ambiguous. CDR1 and CDR2 (germline): MNHNS, SASEGT. V was cut by 8 bases and J by 0 bases, with 8 bases left in between. CDR3 length equals 13 residues. CDR3 in amino acids: CASLAYSNQPQHF. For the CDR3, the DNA is TGTGCCAGCTTGGCGTATAGCAATCAGCCCCAGCATTTT.

Ten or more counts support this clone. The sample holds other DNA sequences that translate to the same CDR3. The CDR3 nucleotides read TGCGCCAGCAGTAGCGAGCGGGGTAGCACAGATACGCAGTATTTT. It encodes CASSSERGSTDTQYF. The chain has TRBV5-1 and TRBJ2-3; 7 bases are a match to TRBD2. J gave up 0 bases and V 5 bases, and 6 bases lay outside the gene matches. Germline-derived CDR1 and CDR2 are SGHRS and YFSETQ. This CDR3 has 15 amino acids.

Concerning this clone: Other nucleotide sequences in the sample specify the same CDR3. The rearrangement links TRBV5-1 to TRBJ2-2, with D possibly being TRBD2 (5 bases). Trimming cost V 4 bases and J 5 bases, with 9 bases left between them. The germline V gene encodes CDR1 SGHRS and CDR2 YFSETQ. The CDR3 totals 13 residues. The CDR3 coding sequence is TGCGCCAGCAGCACCGGACTGACCGGGGAGCTGTTTTTT. It codes for CASSTGLTGELFF.

The chain combines TRBV30 with TRBJ1-1; possibly TRBD1 for D (6 bases). The CDR3 is made up of 15 amino acids. Trimming removed 0 bases at V and 3 bases at J, with 14 bases between. CDR1 GTSNPN and CDR2 SVGIG come from the germline V gene (reference sequence). The CDR3 is CAWSVHRDYDTEAFF. The CDR3 DNA is TGTGCCTGGAGTGTACACAGGGATTACGACACTGAAGCTTTCTTT. The whole variable domain, filled in from reference TRBV30 and TRBJ1-1, reads SQTIHQWPATLVQPVGSPLSLECTVEGTSNPNLYWYRQAAGRGLQLLFYSVGIGQISSEVPQNLSASRPQDRQFILSSKKLLLSDSGFYLCAWSVHRDYDTEAFFGQGTRLTVV.

The table lists this clone with a few counts. This CDR3 reads CASSSGGGLSYGYTF. CDR3 bases: TGTGCCAGCAGCTCGGGCGGGGGGCTGAGCTATGGCTACACCTTC. The rearrangement joins TRBV27 to TRBJ1-2; tentative D call: TRBD1 (6 bases). With 6 bases removed from V and 4 bases from J, the gap between germline ends came to 18 bases. This CDR3 has 15 residues. Germline lookup yields CDR1 MNHEY and CDR2 SMNVEV (reference sequence).

The chain is built from TRBV25-1 and TRBJ1-4; D not certain. V was clipped by 2 bases and J by 5 bases, with 6 bases between them. The germline gives CDR1 MGHDK, CDR2 SYGVNS. The CDR3 contains 13 residues. The CDR3 loop reads CASSEPGNEKLFF. CDR3 nucleotide sequence: TGTGCCAGCAGTGAACCGGGAAATGAAAAACTGTTTTTT. Using reference TRBV25-1 and TRBJ1-4 for the parts outside the CDR3, the full variable domain is EADIYQTPRYLVIGTGKKITLECSQTMGHDKMYWYQQDPGMELHLIHYSYGVNSTEKGDLSSESTVSRIRTEHFPLTLESARPSHTSQYLCASSEPGNEKLFFGSGTQLSVL.

V gene TRBV10-2 combines with J gene TRBJ1-2; D is perhaps TRBD1 (6 bases). The CDR3 runs 13 residues. Germline V gives CDR1 WSHSY, CDR2 SAAADI. V lost 3 bases and J 7 bases, leaving 12 bases between the germline ends. The CDR3 region has the DNA TGCGCCAGCAGTGACCTACAGGGCTTTGGCTACACCTTC. It translates to CASSDLQGFGYTF.

The chain is built from TRBV6-1 and TRBJ1-2, with 9 bases matching TRBD1. V was clipped by 6 bases and J by 1 base; unmatched bases: 3. There are 14 residues in the CDR3. In germline, CDR1 is MNHNS, CDR2 SASEGT. The CDR3 region is CASRGTGINYGYTF. For the CDR3, the DNA is TGTGCCAGCAGGGGGACAGGGATTAACTATGGCTACACCTTC.

The chain uses TRBV2 and TRBJ1-1; 10 bases fit TRBD1. The CDR3 has 13 residues. With 6 bases clipped from V and 5 bases from J, the junction kept 3 bases outside the gene matches. Per the germline V gene, CDR1 is SNHLY and CDR2 is FYNNEI. For the CDR3, the DNA is TGTGCCAGCAGGGACAGGGGGGGAACTGAAGCTTTCTTT. Encoded protein: CASRDRGGTEAFF.

Remarks on this clone: A read error may account for a junction end that differs from germline. The chain couples TRBV7-7 to TRBJ2-2; D unclear. Per germline, CDR1 SSHAT and CDR2 FNYEAQ (reference sequence). The CDR3 spans 14 residues. The CDR3 sequence: CASSLQVGTGELFF. CDR3 nucleotide sequence: TGTGCTAGCAGCTTACAAGTAGGGACCGGGGAGCTGTTTTTT.

The chain employs TRBV7-6 and TRBJ1-1; TRBD1 matches 7 bases. V shed 5 bases, J shed 7 bases, and the junction held 7 bases outside the gene matches. The germline V gene has CDR1 SGHVS and CDR2 FNYEAQ. This CDR3 contains 13 residues. The CDR3 coding sequence is TGTGCCAGCAGCCTACGGACAGGTCTTGAAGCTTTCTTT. Protein product: CASSLRTGLEAFF. The full variable domain, completed using reference TRBV7-6 and TRBJ1-1, is GAGVSQSPRYKVTKRGQDVALRCDPISGHVSLYWYRQALGQGPEFLTYFNYEAQQDKSGLPNDRFSAERPEGSISTLTIQRTEQRDSAMYRCASSLRTGLEAFFGQGTRLTVV.

The chain joins TRBV23-1 to TRBJ1-1, with D hard to call. TRBV23-1 is annotated as an ORF whose role is uncertain. Between the trimmed V and J ends, which lost 3 bases and 7 bases, there was a span of 9 bases. CDR3 length: 12 amino acids. This CDR3 reads CASSHPRVEAFF. The CDR3 DNA follows: TGCGCCAGCAGTCACCCCCGCGTTGAAGCTTTCTTT.

The chain uses TRBV11-2 and TRBJ2-1; 9 bases align to TRBD2. Germline CDR1 and CDR2: SGHAT and FQNNGV. V was clipped by 1 base and J by 6 bases; unmatched bases: 4. The CDR3 covers 15 residues. The CDR3 DNA follows: TGTGCCAGCAGCTTAGGTCTAGCGGGGAGCAATGAGCAGTTCTTC. Its translation is CASSLGLAGSNEQFF.

The V gene is TRBV5-1, the J gene TRBJ1-1, with TRBD1 identical over 11 bases. Germline values: CDR1 SGHRS, CDR2 YFSETQ. This CDR3 contains 18 residues. V shed 0 bases, J shed 3 bases, and the junction held 10 bases outside the gene matches. CDR3 sequence reads: CASSLDGQGAISDTEAFF. CDR3 sequence (DNA): TGCGCCAGCAGCTTGGACGGACAGGGGGCCATCTCAGACACTGAAGCTTTCTTT.